The TCR beta chain under discussion was sequenced for a study of beta chain features in type 1 diabetes. All of the isolated RNA was reverse transcribed, so expressed TCRB transcripts were sequenced. Data came from immunoSEQ multiplex PCR; TCRdb stores just in-frame clones and leaves some out. Of around 140,000 clones listed, 10% are singletons. Overall study findings and caveats: PCR might favor shorter templates, but any such skew would affect patients and controls equally. A definitive answer on HLA type influencing TCRB rearrangement was not reached here. Patients with type 1 diabetes showed fewer VDJ junction insertions and more deletions. The cDNA sequencing approach could over-represent high-TCR-expressing cells.

A few counts support this clone. The antigen is unknown. The sequencing sample was made of naive CD4+ T cells from blood. The receptor's source is a man aged 18 to 30 in good health.

In DNA form, the CDR3 reads TGTGCCAGCAGCTCCCCCAGGGGGCTAACCTACAATGAGCAGTTCTTC. Protein sequence: CASSSPRGLTYNEQFF. The V gene is TRBV7-2, the J gene TRBJ2-1; 8 nucleotides agree with TRBD1. The CDR3 has 16 amino acids. The germline V gene encodes CDR1 SGHTA and CDR2 FQGNSA. V trimming: 4 bases; J trimming: 2 bases; junction bases outside the gene matches: 7.